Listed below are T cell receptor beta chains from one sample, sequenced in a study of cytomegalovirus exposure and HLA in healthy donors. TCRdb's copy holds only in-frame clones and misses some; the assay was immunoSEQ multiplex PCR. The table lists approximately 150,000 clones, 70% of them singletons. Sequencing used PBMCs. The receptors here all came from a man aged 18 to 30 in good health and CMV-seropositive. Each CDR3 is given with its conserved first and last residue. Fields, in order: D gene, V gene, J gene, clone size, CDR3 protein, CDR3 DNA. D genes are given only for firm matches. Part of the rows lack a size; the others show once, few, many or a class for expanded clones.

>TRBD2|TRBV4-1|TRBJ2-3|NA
CASSQEAGLAGPGDTQYF
TGCGCCAGCAGCCAAGAAGCGGGACTAGCGGGGCCGGGGGATACGCAGTATTTT
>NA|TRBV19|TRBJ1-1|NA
CASSKGESTEAFF
TGTGCCAGTAGTAAGGGGGAGAGCACTGAAGCTTTCTTT
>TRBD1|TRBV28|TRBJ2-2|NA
CASSTFWDRGPNTGELFF
TGTGCCAGCAGTACGTTCTGGGACAGGGGGCCCAACACCGGGGAGCTGTTTTTT
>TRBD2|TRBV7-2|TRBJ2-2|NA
CASSLSGGNGELFF
TGTGCCAGCAGCTTATCCGGGGGGAACGGGGAGCTGTTTTTT
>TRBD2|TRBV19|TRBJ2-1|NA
CASNGGIRSNEQFF
TGTGCCAGTAACGGGGGGATTCGGAGCAATGAGCAGTTCTTC
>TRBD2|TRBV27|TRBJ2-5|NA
CASYGGRGSGGETQYF
TGTGCCAGCTACGGCGGACGGGGCTCCGGGGGGGAGACCCAGTACTTC
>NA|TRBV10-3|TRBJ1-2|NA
CAISESQGGGYTF
TGTGCCATCAGTGAGTCCCAGGGCGGTGGCTACACCTTC
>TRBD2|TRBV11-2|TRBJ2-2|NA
CAAQKGGGAYNTGELFF
TGTGCCGCACAAAAAGGCGGGGGGGCCTACAACACCGGGGAGCTGTTTTTT
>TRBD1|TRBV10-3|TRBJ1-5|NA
CAISESGQGAQPQHF
TGTGCCATCAGTGAGTCGGGACAGGGGGCTCAGCCCCAGCATTTT
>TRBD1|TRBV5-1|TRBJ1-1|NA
CASSWDREGEAFF
TGCGCCAGCAGCTGGGACAGGGAAGGTGAAGCTTTCTTT
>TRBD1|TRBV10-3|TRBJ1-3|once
CAIGQGAGNTIYF
TGTGCCATAGGACAGGGGGCTGGAAACACCATATATTTT
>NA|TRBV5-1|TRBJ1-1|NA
CASSLAAGSTEAFF
TGCGCCAGCAGCTTGGCAGCGGGGAGCACTGAAGCTTTCTTT
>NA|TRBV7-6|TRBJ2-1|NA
CASSQDRFSYNEQFF
TGTGCCAGCAGCCAAGACAGATTCTCCTACAATGAGCAGTTCTTC
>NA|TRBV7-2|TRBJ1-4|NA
CASSARNEKLFF
TGTGCCAGCAGCGCGAGGAATGAAAAACTGTTTTTT
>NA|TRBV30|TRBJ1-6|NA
CASDRVNSPLHF
TGTGCCAGTGACAGAGTTAATTCACCCCTCCACTTT
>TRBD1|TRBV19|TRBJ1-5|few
CASTDRGPVDQPQHF
TGTGCCAGTACAGACAGGGGCCCCGTCGATCAGCCCCAGCATTTT
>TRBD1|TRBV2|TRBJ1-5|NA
CASSEEGGQGNQPQHF
TGTGCCAGCAGTGAAGAAGGGGGACAGGGGAATCAGCCCCAGCATTTT
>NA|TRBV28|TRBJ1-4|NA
CASRRPGSNEKLFF
TGTGCCAGCAGACGGCCCGGGAGTAATGAAAAACTGTTTTTT
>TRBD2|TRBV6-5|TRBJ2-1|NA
CASSLAGGTYNEQFF
TGTGCCAGCAGCCTAGCGGGGGGCACCTACAATGAGCAGTTCTTC
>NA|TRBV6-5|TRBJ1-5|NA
CASSPTGSNQPQHF
TGTGCCAGCAGTCCCACCGGTAGCAATCAGCCCCAGCATTTT
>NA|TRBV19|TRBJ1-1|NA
CASSTRTANTEAFF
TGTGCCAGTAGTACGCGGACAGCAAACACTGAAGCTTTCTTT
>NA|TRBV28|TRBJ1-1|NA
CASSLQTAGGGTEAFF
TGTGCCAGCAGTTTACAGACCGCGGGGGGAGGGACTGAAGCTTTCTTT
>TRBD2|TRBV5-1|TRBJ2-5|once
CASSPGASGGARETQYF
TGCGCCAGCAGCCCGGGTGCCAGCGGGGGGGCGAGGGAGACCCAGTACTTC
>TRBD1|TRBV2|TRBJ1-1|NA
CASSESPTGDTEAFF
TGTGCCAGCAGTGAATCTCCGACAGGGGATACTGAAGCTTTCTTT
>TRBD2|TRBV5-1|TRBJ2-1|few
CASSTSGFNEQFF
TGCGCCAGCAGTACTAGCGGTTTCAATGAGCAGTTCTTC